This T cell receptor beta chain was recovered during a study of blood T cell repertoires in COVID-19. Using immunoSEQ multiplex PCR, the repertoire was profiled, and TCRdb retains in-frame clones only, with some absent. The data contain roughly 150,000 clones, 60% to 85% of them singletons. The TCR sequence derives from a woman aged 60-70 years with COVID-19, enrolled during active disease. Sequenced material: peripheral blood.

The CDR3 DNA sequence: TGTGCCAGCAGCCAAGATCAGGGGGCGGCTGAAGCTTTCTTT. It specifies CASSQDQGAAEAFF. The rearrangement joins TRBV14 to TRBJ1-1; 8 bases agree with TRBD1. This CDR3 comprises 14 residues. Germline-derived CDR1 and CDR2 are SGHDN and FVKESK. V lost 0 bases and J lost 6; bases outside the gene matches: 3.